A single sample gave rise to the 4 T cell receptor beta chains below, sequenced in a study of blood T cell repertoires in COVID-19. Assay: immunoSEQ multiplex PCR; the TCRdb copy retains only in-frame clones and omits some. The sample shows tens of thousands of clones, roughly nine tenths of them seen only once. Sequenced material: peripheral blood. The receptor source for this set is a man in his 70s with active COVID-19.

CDR3 sequence: CASSSYLSGRTSKNIQYF. CDR3 DNA sequence: TGTGCCAGCAGCTCCTACCTTAGCGGGAGGACCTCCAAAAACATTCAGTACTTC. The V and J genes are TRBV7-8 and TRBJ2-4, with 10 bases identical to TRBD2. Germline CDR1 SGHVS, CDR2 FQNEAQ. Germline trimming cut 4 bases from V and 2 bases from J; bases unmatched to any gene: 11. The CDR3 totals 18 residues. Variable domain in full (rest from reference TRBV7-8 and TRBJ2-4): GAGVSQSPRYKVAKRGQDVALRCDPISGHVSLFWYQQALGQGPEFLTYFQNEAQLDKSGLPSDRFFAERPEGSVSTLKIQRTQQEDSAVYLCASSSYLSGRTSKNIQYFGAGTRLSVL.

The chain joins TRBV19 to TRBJ2-4; 7 bases align to TRBD1. CDR1 LNHDA and CDR2 SQIVND come from the germline V gene (reference sequence). Unmatched junction bases numbered 2, after V lost 2 bases and J lost 1 base. The CDR3 is 15 residues long. The CDR3 DNA reads TGTGCCAGTAGTATACAGGGGGTTGCCAAAAACATTCAGTACTTC. This translates into CASSIQGVAKNIQYF.

This rearrangement joins TRBV6-2 or TRBV6-3 to TRBJ1-2; possible D gene TRBD1, 6 bases. CDR3 length: 13 residues. V was cut by 2 bases and J by 4 bases, with 8 bases left in between. Germline lookup yields CDR1 MNHEY and CDR2 SVGEGT. The CDR3 DNA reads as TGTGCCAGCAGTTACCAGGGGCCCTATGGCTACACCTTC. It codes for CASSYQGPYGYTF.

V and J are TRBV6-2 or TRBV6-3 and TRBJ2-7, with a possible D match to TRBD2 (5 bases). V was clipped by 2 bases and J by 4 bases, with 6 bases between them. Germline-derived CDR1 and CDR2 are MNHEY and SVGEGT. This CDR3 has 12 amino acids. DNA of the CDR3: TGTGCCAGCAGTTACCTAGCTTACGAGCAGTACTTC. Translated, it gives CASSYLAYEQYF.